This T cell receptor beta chain was sequenced during a study of cytomegalovirus exposure and HLA in healthy donors. Study observations and caveats: Most TCR sequences proved rare, with some public TCRs found in many donors. Researchers counted around 150 TCR beta chains as cytomegalovirus-associated. Fewer N-insertions than the approximately 700-donor mean were reportedly shown by an Asian-associated ancestry cluster in a later analysis.

This CDR3 contains 14 residues. CDR1 SGHRS and CDR2 YFSETQ come from the germline V gene. Vbeta (60) and Jbeta (13) primers were used in the PCR. Generated by immunoSEQ multiplex PCR, the TCRdb table keeps only in-frame clones and is missing some. The table shows 100,000 to 150,000 clones, with approximately 80% occurring only once. This clone was counted between two and nine times. The antigen is not known. The chain couples TRBV5-1 to TRBJ2-5; 10 nucleotides agree with TRBD1. The J call is in doubt because the DNA end fits TRBJ2-7 better. The receptor's source is a woman in her 40s in good health and CMV-seropositive. Sequenced: PBMCs. The CDR3 DNA reads TGCGCCAGCAGCGTCCGGGACAGGGGCTACGAGCAGTACTTC. Translation: CASSVRDRGYEQYF.